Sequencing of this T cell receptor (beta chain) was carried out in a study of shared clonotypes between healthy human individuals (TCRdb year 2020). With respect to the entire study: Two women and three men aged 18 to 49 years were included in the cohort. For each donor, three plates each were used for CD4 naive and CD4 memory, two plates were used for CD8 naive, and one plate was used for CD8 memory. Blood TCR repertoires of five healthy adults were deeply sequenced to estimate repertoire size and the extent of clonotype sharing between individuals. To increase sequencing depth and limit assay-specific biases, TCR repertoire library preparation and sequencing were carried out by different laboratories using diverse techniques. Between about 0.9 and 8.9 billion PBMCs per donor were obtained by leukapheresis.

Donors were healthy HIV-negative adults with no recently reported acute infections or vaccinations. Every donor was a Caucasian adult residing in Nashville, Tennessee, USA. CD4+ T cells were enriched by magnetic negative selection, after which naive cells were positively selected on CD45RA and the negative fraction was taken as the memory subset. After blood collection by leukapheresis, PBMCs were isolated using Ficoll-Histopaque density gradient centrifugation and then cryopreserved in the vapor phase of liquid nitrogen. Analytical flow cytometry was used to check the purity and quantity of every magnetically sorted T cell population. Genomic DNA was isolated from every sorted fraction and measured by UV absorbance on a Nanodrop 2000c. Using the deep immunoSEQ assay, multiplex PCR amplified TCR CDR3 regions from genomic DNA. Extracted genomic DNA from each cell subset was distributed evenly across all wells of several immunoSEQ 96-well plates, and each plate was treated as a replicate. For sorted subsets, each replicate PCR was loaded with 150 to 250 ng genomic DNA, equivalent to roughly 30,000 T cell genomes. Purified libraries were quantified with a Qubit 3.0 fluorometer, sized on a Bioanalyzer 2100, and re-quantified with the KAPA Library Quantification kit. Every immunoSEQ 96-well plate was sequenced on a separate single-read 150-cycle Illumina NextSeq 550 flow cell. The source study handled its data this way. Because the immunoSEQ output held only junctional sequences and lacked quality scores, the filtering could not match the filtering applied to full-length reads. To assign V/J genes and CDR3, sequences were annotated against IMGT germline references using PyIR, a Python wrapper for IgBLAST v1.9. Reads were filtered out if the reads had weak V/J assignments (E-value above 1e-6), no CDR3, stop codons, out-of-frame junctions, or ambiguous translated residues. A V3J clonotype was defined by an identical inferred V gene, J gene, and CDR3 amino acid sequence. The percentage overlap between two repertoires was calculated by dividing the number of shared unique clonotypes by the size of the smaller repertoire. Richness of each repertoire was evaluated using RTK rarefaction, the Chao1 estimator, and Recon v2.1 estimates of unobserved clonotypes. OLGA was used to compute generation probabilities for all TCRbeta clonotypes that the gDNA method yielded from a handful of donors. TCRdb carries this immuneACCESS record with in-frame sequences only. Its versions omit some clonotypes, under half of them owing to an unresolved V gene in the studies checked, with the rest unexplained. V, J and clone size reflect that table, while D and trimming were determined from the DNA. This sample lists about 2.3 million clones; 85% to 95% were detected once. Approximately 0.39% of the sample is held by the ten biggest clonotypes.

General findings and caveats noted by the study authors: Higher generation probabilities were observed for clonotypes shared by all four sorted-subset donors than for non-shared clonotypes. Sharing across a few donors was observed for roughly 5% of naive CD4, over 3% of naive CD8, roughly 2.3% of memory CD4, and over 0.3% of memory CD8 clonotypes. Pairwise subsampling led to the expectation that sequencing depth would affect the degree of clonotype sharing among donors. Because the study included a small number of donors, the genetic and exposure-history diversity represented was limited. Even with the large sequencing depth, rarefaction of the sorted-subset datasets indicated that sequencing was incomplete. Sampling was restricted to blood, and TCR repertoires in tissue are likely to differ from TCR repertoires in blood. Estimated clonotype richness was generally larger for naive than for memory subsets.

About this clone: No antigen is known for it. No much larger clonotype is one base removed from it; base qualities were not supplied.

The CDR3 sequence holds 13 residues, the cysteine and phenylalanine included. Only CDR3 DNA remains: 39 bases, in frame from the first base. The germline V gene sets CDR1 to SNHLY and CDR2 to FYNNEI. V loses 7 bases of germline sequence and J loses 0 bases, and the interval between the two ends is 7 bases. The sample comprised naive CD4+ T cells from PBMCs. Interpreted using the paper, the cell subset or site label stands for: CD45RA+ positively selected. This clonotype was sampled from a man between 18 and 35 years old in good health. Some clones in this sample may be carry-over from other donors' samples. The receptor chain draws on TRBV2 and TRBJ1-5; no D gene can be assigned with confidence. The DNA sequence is TGTGCCAGCAAGGATGATAGCAATCAGCCCCAGCATTTT. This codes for CASKDDSNQPQHF.